This entry describes one T cell receptor beta chain. Other DNA sequences of this sample code for an identical CDR3. This specimen comes from a study of blood T cell repertoires in COVID-19. Overall study context: Samples of COVID-19 (acute and convalescent) were obtained from the United States, Italy and Spain. T cells, B-cell-depleted T cells, or PBMCs supplied cDNA or gDNA.

This CDR3 has 14 amino acids. With V trimmed by 4 bases and J by 0 bases, 4 bases remained unmatched. Germline V lookup: CDR1 SGDLS, CDR2 YYNGEE. Per the authors' pipeline: How many nucleated cells were present was estimated from reference gene primer amplification. The repertoire was sequenced with immunoSEQ multiplex PCR; TCRdb's copy has only in-frame clones and lacks some. The V and J calls and clone size were taken over from that table, and D and trimming were inferred from the DNA. In the table there are some 260,000 clones, 88% of which are singletons. The sample was peripheral blood. J is TRBJ2-7 and V is TRBV9; 7 bases agree with TRBD2. The TCR sequence derives from a human donor in a cohort sampled during active COVID-19. The chain's CDR3 is CASSSRGSSYEQYF. For the CDR3, the DNA is TGTGCCAGCAGCTCCCGCGGGAGCTCCTACGAGCAGTACTTC.